One sample yielded the 3 T cell receptor beta chains listed below, sequenced in a study of shared clonotypes between healthy human individuals (dated by TCRdb to between 2020 and 2021). Receptor amplification or capture employed the immunoSEQ multiplex PCR assay. In its TCRdb copy, this immuneACCESS table keeps in-frame sequences only and misses some clones. Where compared with another copy, unresolved V genes explain less than half of these, and the others have no known cause. This sample holds more than 2,000,000 clones; 85% to 95% were observed only once. The ten largest clones add up to roughly 0.14% of the sample. Source material: naive CD4+ T cells sorted from blood. Taken with the paper, the label for cell subset or site translates to: CD45RA+ positively selected. Every receptor here comes from a young man in good health.

The chain has TRBV30 and TRBJ2-6; D might be TRBD2 (6 bases). Trimming took off 3 bases at V and 2 bases at J, with 11 bases between the two ends. Germline CDR1 reads GTSNPN; CDR2 reads SVGIG (reference sequence). CDR3 length: 15 residues. The CDR3 bases are TGTGCCTGGAGGCCGGAGGGACCTGGGGCCAACGTCCTGACTTTC. Its protein is CAWRPEGPGANVLTF.

This chain joins TRBV7-9 and TRBJ2-6; TRBD2 aligns across 7 bases. This CDR3 contains 18 residues. V gave up 0 bases and J gave up 0 bases; unmatched junction bases: 5. CDR1 and CDR2 (germline): SEHNR, FQNEAQ (reference sequence). The CDR3 sequence: CASSLAPGGSSGANVLTF. The CDR3 nucleotides are TGTGCCAGCAGCTTAGCGCCGGGCGGGAGCTCTGGGGCCAACGTCCTGACTTTC. Drawing the rest from reference TRBV7-9 and TRBJ2-6, the complete variable domain is DTGVSQNPRHKITKRGQNVTFRCDPISEHNRLYWYRQTLGQGPEFLTYFQNEAQLEKSRLLSDRFSAERPKGSFSTLEIQRTEQGDSAMYLCASSLAPGGSSGANVLTFGAGSRLTVL.

The gene calls are TRBV11-2 and TRBJ1-4; 8 bases line up with TRBD1. The CDR3 has 14 amino acids. Per the germline V gene, CDR1 is SGHAT and CDR2 is FQNNGV. V was pared by 5 bases and J by 7 bases, with 6 bases of the junction left unmatched. CDR3 in DNA: TGTGCCAGCAGCCCTGACAGGGGAAGTGAAAAACTGTTTTTT. It yields the protein CASSPDRGSEKLFF.